These 9 T cell receptor beta chains were sequenced from one sample in a study of T cells in Graves' hyperthyroidism and ophthalmopathy. What was amplified from RNA transcripts were TCR beta CDR3 regions. The HTBI primer set served for first-round RT-PCR of the TCR CDR3. TCRdb used MiXCR to reprocess the multiplex PCR reads, holding one entry per CDR3 protein. The repertoire consists of around 300,000 distinct CDR3 sequences, with approximately 20% occurring once and the leading ten covering roughly 60%. The specimen sequenced was blood. The receptor source for this set is a man aged 30 to 45 with Graves' ophthalmopathy.

This clonotype occurred a few times. The chain carries TRBV20-1 and TRBJ2-7; possible D gene TRBD1, 6 bases. Per the germline V gene, CDR1 is DFQATT and CDR2 is SNEGSKA (reference sequence). The V end was cut by 7 bases, the J end by 4 bases, with 17 bases between. This CDR3 contains 13 residues. The CDR3 DNA sequence: TGCAGTGGTCTAGGGGACAATTGGTACGAGCAGTACTTC. It codes for CSGLGDNWYEQYF.

This chain links TRBV3-1 with TRBJ2-1, with D possibly matching TRBD2 (7 bases). The CDR3 length is 16 residues. Per the germline V gene, CDR1 is LGHDT and CDR2 is YNNKEL (reference sequence). Trimming shortened V by 0 bases and J by 8 bases, and 17 bases separated the two germline ends. The CDR3 sequence: CASSQDRWGAGDEQFF. The CDR3 DNA sequence: TGTGCCAGCAGCCAAGATCGGTGGGGGGCGGGAGATGAGCAGTTCTTC.

The V gene is TRBV3-1, the J gene TRBJ2-1; 16 bases fit TRBD2. V was clipped by 1 base and J by 2 bases; unmatched bases: 8. CDR3 length: 20 amino acids. Germline V lookup: CDR1 LGHDT, CDR2 YNNKEL (reference sequence). The CDR3 sequence: CASSQGSSGTSGRAYNEQFF. The CDR3 bases are TGTGCCAGCAGCCAAGGCTCGAGTGGGACTAGCGGGAGGGCCTACAATGAGCAGTTCTTC.

This chain uses TRBV20-1 with TRBJ1-1; maybe TRBD1 (6 bases). This CDR3 region has 14 residues. Germline V gene data show CDR1 as DFQATT and CDR2 as SNEGSKA (reference sequence). V lost 3 bases to trimming and J lost 4 bases, with 15 bases between them. Written as DNA, the CDR3 is TGCAGTGCTAGGGCAGGGGCCTCGGGCACTGAAGCTTTCTTT. Amino acids: CSARAGASGTEAFF.

This clonotype was observed a few times. The chain combines TRBV29-1 with TRBJ2-5; weak D call: TRBD1 (5 bases). Trimming shortened V by 3 bases and J by 0 bases, and 11 bases separated the two germline ends. The CDR3 has 14 residues. Germline V lookup: CDR1 SQVTM, CDR2 ANQGSEA. CDR3 in amino acids: CSVEGRANQETQYF. The CDR3 nucleotides are TGCAGCGTTGAGGGCAGGGCGAACCAAGAGACCCAGTACTTC.

The chain uses TRBV9 and TRBJ2-7; 7 bases line up with TRBD2. The ends lost 3 bases at V and 5 bases at J; junction bases unmatched: 11. Germline V gene data show CDR1 as SGDLS and CDR2 as YYNGEE. The CDR3 runs 15 residues. The CDR3 sequence: CASSGAGGGRDEQYF. As DNA, the CDR3 is TGTGCCAGCAGCGGAGCAGGTGGAGGGAGGGACGAGCAGTACTTC.

This chain uses TRBV28 with TRBJ1-6, with D possibly being TRBD1 (5 bases). Trimming stripped 5 bases from V and 12 bases from J, with 20 bases between. The germline V gene encodes CDR1 MDHEN and CDR2 SYDVKM. The CDR3 length is 15 residues. This CDR3 is CASSPPRVGDGPLHF. The CDR3 DNA is TGTGCCAGCAGTCCCCCCCGGGTTGGGGACGGACCCCTCCACTTT.

This clonotype was found a few times. This chain joins TRBV7-2 and TRBJ2-5, with D perhaps TRBD1 (6 bases). CDR1 is SGHTA, CDR2 FQGNSA, per germline. The V end lost 1 base, the J end lost 1 base, and 22 bases lay between the germline ends. CDR3 size: 19 residues. The CDR3 DNA reads TGTGCCAGCAGCTTAGTATTACAGACAGGCCGGGCGTCCCAAGAGACCCAGTACTTC. Translation gives CASSLVLQTGRASQETQYF.

There are many counts of this clonotype. The chain uses TRBV7-9 and TRBJ2-1, with D perhaps TRBD2 (6 bases). The CDR3 totals 16 residues. With 4 bases removed from V and 0 bases from J, the gap between germline ends came to 13 bases. CDR1 and CDR2 from the germline V gene are SEHNR and FQNEAQ (reference sequence). As DNA, the CDR3 is TGTGCCAGCAGCTCCCGAGATAGCGGCTCCTACAATGAGCAGTTCTTC. It encodes CASSSRDSGSYNEQFF. Full variable domain (missing parts from reference TRBV7-9 and TRBJ2-1): DTGVSQNPRHKITKRGQNVTFRCDPISEHNRLYWYRQTLGQGPEFLTYFQNEAQLEKSRLLSDRFSAERPKGSFSTLEIQRTEQGDSAMYLCASSSRDSGSYNEQFFGPGTRLTVL.